Sequencing of this TCR beta chain was carried out in a study of CD8+ T cells in alopecia areata. Treatment described: oral pan-JAK inhibitor, 5-10 mg twice daily. The sample holds a few counts of this clone. Its target is unknown. After isolation, RNA underwent reverse transcription to generate cDNA as the sequencing template. Assay used: immunoSEQ multiplex PCR; TCRdb lists only in-frame clones, some missing. The sample has fewer than 250,000 clones, less than 50% seen once. Study-level points and caveats: In scalp, tofacitinib significantly decreased clonality and expanded CD8+ clones among the top 100. Affected lesional scalp, above all in alopecia totalis/universalis, was more clonal than normal scalp.

The V gene lost 7 bases and the J gene lost 4 bases, with 9 bases spanning the gap. This CDR3 spans 12 amino acids. Germline assignment: CDR1 MNHEY and CDR2 SVGAGI. The sequence was collected from a human donor with alopecia areata. The chain links TRBV6-5 to TRBJ2-3; D not resolved. This sample comprised CD4+ T cells sorted from blood, obtained around week 37, from a patient treated with tofacitinib. CDR3 bases: TGTGCCAGCACCTCCCGTTCAGATACGCAGTATTTT. Its translation is CASTSRSDTQYF.